This T cell receptor beta chain was profiled in a study of Tregs in tolerant kidney transplant recipients. The repertoire was sequenced with immunoSEQ multiplex PCR; TCRdb's copy has only in-frame clones and lacks some. The sample carries about 68,000 clones, around 84% recorded once. CDR3 length: 15 amino acids. The V segment lost 6 bases and the J segment 2 bases; nucleotides outside the gene matches: 6. Looked up from germline, CDR1 is MNHNS and CDR2 is SASEGT. The chain employs TRBV6-1 and TRBJ2-5; 10 positions agree with TRBD2. The sequence derives from a human donor in good health. The sequenced sample consisted of CD4+ T cells from blood. CDR3 nucleotide sequence: TGTGCCAGCAGACGTCCTAGCGGGGGACAAGAGACCCAGTACTTC. This gives the protein CASRRPSGGQETQYF.